Listed below are T cell receptor beta chains from one sample, sequenced in a study of blood T cell repertoires in COVID-19. Profiling relied on immunoSEQ multiplex PCR, and the TCRdb table lists in-frame clones only, not all of them. Of about 87,000 clones detected, about 85% appear once; the ten largest clones hold under 3.5%. The sequenced sample was peripheral blood. These receptors all stem from a woman of 80 years or more with COVID-19, enrolled during active disease. Both conserved end residues are part of each CDR3. Fields, in order: V gene, clone size, J gene, CDR3 protein. Clone size is given for some rows only: seen once, a few or many times, or a class if the clone is expanded.

TRBV7-2	once	TRBJ2-1	CASSFRTSGIHNEQFF
TRBV2	-	TRBJ1-2	CASSELREGFGYTF
TRBV27	-	TRBJ1-5	CASSLSGDQPQHF
TRBV29-1	-	TRBJ2-1	CSVERLGTSPNEQFF
TRBV28	-	TRBJ2-7	CASSLSGGAAEQYF
TRBV6-6	-	TRBJ2-7	CANKGAYRLRQYF
TRBV7-9	-	TRBJ2-1	CASSFREGVNEQFF
TRBV10-1	-	TRBJ2-3	CASSGRTGLSGGATDTQYF
TRBV27	-	TRBJ2-7	CASSFRTSAPYEQYF
TRBV3-1/TRBV3-2	-	TRBJ2-3	CASSFRGSDTQYF
TRBV24-1	once	TRBJ2-1	CATSDPTSGAHNEQFF
TRBV27	-	TRBJ2-7	CASSRGQGIYEQYF
TRBV18	once	TRBJ1-1	CASSYFGTGTRNTEAFF
TRBV27	few	TRBJ2-6	CASRGFGAGANVLTF
TRBV11-2	-	TRBJ1-4	CASSSGQVASEKLFF
TRBV27	-	TRBJ2-4	CASSRTSGGPKDIQYF
TRBV7-2	-	TRBJ2-1	CASSPGTSGGNEQFF